The sequence of this T cell receptor beta chain was determined in a study of blood T cells in healthy people across ages. For the second PCR, which ran for 7 to 11 cycles, a sample-barcoded 5' primer and a J-beta primer mix were used. TCRdb re-analysed the 5' RACE reads in MiXCR, keeping a single row per CDR3 protein. Seen here are 1,500,000 or so distinct CDR3 sequences, 40% to 45% observed once, and the top ten hold 4%. The CDR3 covers 17 residues. The ends lost 5 bases at V and 0 bases at J; junction bases unmatched: 5. This clonotype originated in a woman between 18 and 30 years old in good health. The rearrangement uses TRBV12-3 or TRBV12-4 and TRBJ1-6; 9 bases are shared with TRBD1. What was sequenced was blood. Written as DNA, the CDR3 is TGTGCCAGCAGTCCGACAGGGGGGAGCTCCTATAATTCACCCCTCCACTTT. Protein sequence: CASSPTGGSSYNSPLHF.